This T cell receptor (beta chain) was identified in a study of T cells after yellow fever vaccination. In the study overall: Fractions of limited cellularity were prepared by means of SMART-Seq v4 Ultra Low Input.

This clonotype was recorded many times. Its antigen remains unidentified. One entry per CDR3 protein, called by TCRdb with MiXCR from the 5' RACE reads. The data show a few hundred thousand distinct CDR3 sequences, with around 6.7% seen just once and roughly 1% held by the top ten. Trimming removed 0 bases at V and 7 bases at J, with 7 bases between. This CDR3 has 13 amino acids. The germline V gene encodes CDR1 SEHNR and CDR2 FQNEAQ (reference sequence). Study results and limitations: Primary-vaccination clones mostly resurfaced post-booster (around 96% CD4, about 87% CD8). Abundant contaminating clonotypes from the bulk population could appear in FACS-sorted repertoires.

J is TRBJ2-1 and V is TRBV7-9; D tentatively fits TRBD1 or TRBD2 (5 bases each). The TCR originated in a man aged 30 to 39 who received the YFV17D yellow fever vaccine. Here the sequenced sample was CD4+ T cells sorted from PBMCs, taken on the day of the yellow fever booster vaccination. CDR3 protein: CASSLAGGNEQFF. CDR3 in DNA: TGTGCCAGCAGCTTAGCTGGGGGAAATGAGCAGTTCTTC.